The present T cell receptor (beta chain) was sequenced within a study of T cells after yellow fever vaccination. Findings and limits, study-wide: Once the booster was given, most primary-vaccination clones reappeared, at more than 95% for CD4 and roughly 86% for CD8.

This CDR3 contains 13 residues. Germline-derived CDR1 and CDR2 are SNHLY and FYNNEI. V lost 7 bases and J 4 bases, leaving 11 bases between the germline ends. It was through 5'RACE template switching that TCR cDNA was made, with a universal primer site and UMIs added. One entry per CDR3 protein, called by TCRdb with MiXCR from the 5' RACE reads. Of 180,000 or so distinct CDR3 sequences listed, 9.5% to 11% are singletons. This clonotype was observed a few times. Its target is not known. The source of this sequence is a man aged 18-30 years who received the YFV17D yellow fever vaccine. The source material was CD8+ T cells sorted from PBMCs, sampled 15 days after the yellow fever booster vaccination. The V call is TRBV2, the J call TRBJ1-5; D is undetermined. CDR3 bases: TGTGCCAGCAAGAGTTTGCCAAATCAGCCCCAGCATTTT. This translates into CASKSLPNQPQHF. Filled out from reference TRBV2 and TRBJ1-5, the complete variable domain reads EPEVTQTPSHQVTQMGQEVILRCVPISNHLYFYWYRQILGQKVEFLVSFYNNEISEKSEIFDDQFSVERPDGSNFTLKIRSTKLEDSAMYFCASKSLPNQPQHFGDGTRLSIL.